This T cell receptor beta chain was captured in a study of T cells after yellow fever vaccination (dated by TCRdb to about 2019). For the wider study: The SMART-Seq v4 Ultra Low Input RNA kit was used to prepare libraries from fractions with low cell numbers. To track T-cell clones before and after primary and booster YFV17D yellow fever vaccination, bulk TCR alpha and beta repertoires were sequenced longitudinally. The cohort comprised two healthy male donors, one aged 18 to 29 and one aged 30 to 40 years. Bulk PBMC replicates and cell subsets were isolated from blood drawn at multiple timepoints before and after both primary and secondary immunization.

This clonotype occurred many times. Its antigen specificity is not known. No per-base quality is available; no much larger clone lies one base away. The CDR3 has 14 amino acids, counting the end cysteine and phenylalanine. Only the CDR3 region is kept as DNA, spanning 42 bases read in frame from base 1. V sheds 4 bases and J sheds 2 bases, leaving 8 bases between their ends. The germline V gene encodes CDR1 MNHEY and CDR2 SMNVEV (reference sequence). Reading the label with the study, this specimen's treatment or condition is: live attenuated yellow fever vaccine strain. A standard Ficoll-Paque protocol was used to isolate PBMCs from peripheral blood. Dynabeads CD4 and CD8 positive selection kits were used to isolate the CD4 and CD8 T-cell fractions. RNA was extracted with TriZol from bulk PBMCs, CD4 and CD8 fractions, and dextramer-positive and dextramer-negative fractions. Overall results and qualifications from the work: Compared with the primary T-cell response, the secondary T-cell response was weaker but faster, peaking on day 5 rather than day 15. A small share of clonotypes was detected in both CD4 and CD8 compartments, with the overlap likely arising from convergent recombination. Most clones expanded after primary vaccination were re-detected after the booster (almost 97% of CD4 and more than 70% of CD8), suggesting broad memory maintenance. Because the study included only a couple of donors, the extent to which the findings can be generalized is limited. Because abundant contaminating clonotypes from the bulk population could be contained in FACS-sorted repertoires, computational filtering was required.

TCR cDNA was made using 5'RACE template switching, a step that added a universal primer site and unique molecular identifiers. Priming for cDNA synthesis came from both the TCR alpha and TCR beta constant segments. Library amplification involved two PCR steps, and the second step added sample barcodes and sequencing adapters. Sequencing of libraries was done on Illumina HiSeq 2500 (2x100 bp) or NovaSeq (2x150 bp). Per the source publication's procedure: Demultiplexing of reads and collapsing into UMI consensus sequences were performed with MIGEC, and V(D)J alignment was carried out with MiXCR. Clonotypes responding to the vaccine were identified with edgeR on replicate PBMC samples, with the criteria of FDR below 0.01 and a log2 fold change above 5 up to day 15. Each bulk clonotype received a CD4 or CD8 identity based on whether the sequenced CD4 or CD8 repertoire contained that clonotype at higher abundance. Clones were called with MiXCR by TCRdb after fastp trimmed the public reads at Q25, and only in-frame beta chains were retained. A single entry per CDR3 protein holds the most common genes and DNA from its merged rows. For this entry, the V and J calls and clone size follow TCRdb and not the study's own pipeline. The sample table contains around 68,000 distinct CDR3 sequences; only one count was recorded for around 7% of them. The ten most abundant clones make up roughly 29% of the sample.

This sample comprised CD8+ T cells sorted from PBMCs, obtained roughly 10 days after the first yellow fever vaccination. The sequence joins TRBV27 to TRBJ2-2, and possibly TRBD2, on 6 matching bases. This receptor was obtained from a man aged 18 to 29 who received the YFV17D yellow fever vaccine. The CDR3 reads as follows: CASSWDFNTGELFF. The DNA reads TGTGCCAGCAGTTGGGACTTCAACACCGGGGAGCTGTTTTTT.